This T cell receptor (beta chain) was documented in a study of CD8+CD57+ T cells in acquired aplastic anemia. The overall study: When averaged, DNA from sorted CD4+ and CD8+ cells came to about 2.9 ug.

CDR3 and TCR beta VDJ profiling relied on genomic DNA as the template. TCRdb analysed the reads with MiXCR anew, one entry per CDR3 protein. This table holds about 130,000 distinct CDR3 sequences, more than 40% found once. Whole-study results and caveats: Significance was not reached for CD8+ Simpson's diversity between patients and controls. A set of 25 to 35 CD8+ CDR3 sequences was shared between patients and controls, and these sequences appeared highly expressed in patients.

Many counts were recorded for this clonotype. Its antigen is unknown. The clonotype originates from a human donor in good health, serving as a control. Sequenced: sorted CD4+, CD8+, or CD8+CD57+ T cells (not recorded which) from PBMCs.

CDR3 sequence reads: CASSLDPRSNEQFF. CDR3 nucleotides: TGTGCCAGCAGCTTGGATCCACGTTCAAATGAGCAGTTCTTC. The J gene is TRBJ2-1, the V gene TRBV5-8, with unresolved D. Germline V CDR1 and CDR2: SGHTS, YDEGEE. CDR3 length: 14 amino acids. V shed 0 bases and J shed 7 bases, with 11 bases lying between them. Full variable domain (remainder filled in from reference TRBV5-8 and TRBJ2-1): EAGVTQSPTHLIKTRGQQATLRCSPISGHTSVYWYQQALGLGLQFLLWYDEGEERNRGNFPPRFSGRQFPNYSSELNVNALELEDSALYLCASSLDPRSNEQFFGPGTRLTVL.